This TCR beta chain was identified during a study of technical replicates of blood from a few donors. With V trimmed by 4 bases and J by 2 bases, 7 bases remained unmatched. CDR3 length equals 16 residues. CDR1 and CDR2 (germline): MNHNS, SASEGT. Libraries were prepared by immunoSEQ multiplex PCR; TCRdb keeps only in-frame clonotypes and omits some of them. The table lists 55,000 to 80,000 clones, about 96% of them singletons, with over 0.2% in the top ten. The chain joins TRBV6-1 to TRBJ2-2; 7 nucleotides line up with TRBD1. This sequence originates from a human donor in good health. The sample consisted of T cells isolated from PBMCs. The CDR3 is CASSGAGTENTGELFF. CDR3 nucleotides: TGTGCCAGCAGTGGAGCCGGGACAGAAAACACCGGGGAGCTGTTTTTT.